Reported below is one T cell receptor (beta chain). The data originate from a study of cytomegalovirus exposure and HLA in healthy donors. Per the germline V gene, CDR1 is SEHNR and CDR2 is FQNEAQ (reference sequence). This CDR3 has 19 amino acids. Germline trimming cut 4 bases from V and 1 base from J; bases unmatched to any gene: 14. 60 Vbeta and 13 Jbeta primers were used in PCR. This table comes from immunoSEQ multiplex PCR, and its TCRdb copy is limited to in-frame clones, with some not included. The table has about 130,000 clones, approximately 78% seen once. The source is a human donor in good health. V and J are TRBV7-9 and TRBJ2-4, with TRBD1 matching 9 bases. Sequencing was carried out using PBMCs. The CDR3 DNA reads as TGTGCCAGCAGCTCTTGGACAGGGGCGGGGTCCTTTGCCAAAAACATTCAGTACTTC. Its protein is CASSSWTGAGSFAKNIQYF.